The 28 T cell receptor beta chains given below trace back to one sample, sequenced in a study of blood T cell repertoires in COVID-19. Sequenced by immunoSEQ multiplex PCR; TCRdb stores in-frame clones only, minus some. The sample records around 20,000 clones, about nine tenths being singletons. Sequenced: peripheral blood. These receptors were collected from a human donor in a cohort sampled during active COVID-19. The donor label of this sample is uncertain.

The CDR3 nucleotides read TGTGCCAGCAGCCCCCTAGCGGGACTCGCCAAAAACATTCAGTACTTC. Translated, it gives CASSPLAGLAKNIQYF. The chain uses TRBV9 and TRBJ2-4; 9 bases map to TRBD2. The V gene's germline CDR1 is SGDLS and CDR2 YYNGEE. V lost 4 bases, J lost 1 base, and 6 bases stayed unmatched. This CDR3 is 16 amino acids long.

The gene calls are TRBV5-6 and TRBJ2-5, with D maybe TRBD1 (5 bases). The CDR3 extends over 13 amino acids. Germline V gene data show CDR1 as SGHDT and CDR2 as YYEEEE. Trimming removed 5 bases from V and 7 bases from J, with 15 bases in between. The CDR3 is CASRFRQFGTQYF. CDR3 DNA: TGTGCCAGCAGGTTCAGACAGTTTGGGACCCAGTACTTC.

The chain is built from TRBV28 and TRBJ2-1, with 8 bases lining up with TRBD2. Trimming removed 5 bases from V and 0 bases from J; junction bases left unmatched: 6. There are 16 residues in the CDR3. Germline lookup yields CDR1 MDHEN and CDR2 SYDVKM. CDR3 coding DNA: TGTGCCAGCAGTCCATTCAGCGGGAGCTCCTACAATGAGCAGTTCTTC. It specifies CASSPFSGSSYNEQFF.

This clone appeared a few times. The rearrangement uses TRBV6-5 and TRBJ2-3; TRBD2 might be the D (5 bases). The CDR3 runs 12 residues. CDR1 is MNHEY and CDR2 is SVGAGI in the germline V gene. V was clipped by 6 bases and J by 13 bases, with 17 bases between them. CDR3: CASRRGGHGEYF. The CDR3 nucleotides read TGTGCCAGCAGACGCGGCGGCCACGGGGAGTATTTT.

The chain couples TRBV7-9 to TRBJ2-5, with 9 bases aligning to TRBD2. The CDR3 consists of 14 residues. Unmatched junction bases numbered 5, after V lost 1 base and J lost 8 bases. Looked up from germline, CDR1 is SEHNR and CDR2 is FQNEAQ (reference sequence). CDR3 residues: CASSLGGTSRTQYF. In DNA, the CDR3 is TGTGCCAGCAGCTTAGGTGGGACTAGCCGTACCCAGTACTTC. Together with reference TRBV7-9 and TRBJ2-5, the CDR3 gives the full variable domain: DTGVSQNPRHKITKRGQNVTFRCDPISEHNRLYWYRQTLGQGPEFLTYFQNEAQLEKSRLLSDRFSAERPKGSFSTLEIQRTEQGDSAMYLCASSLGGTSRTQYFGPGTRLLVL.

This chain joins TRBV12-5 and TRBJ2-2; 10 positions agree with TRBD2. Looked up from germline, CDR1 is LGHNT and CDR2 is FRNRAP. Germline trimming cut 2 bases from V and 7 bases from J; bases unmatched to any gene: 10. The CDR3 runs to 17 residues. The chain's CDR3 is CASGLRASGSKIGELFF. The CDR3 DNA reads TGTGCTAGTGGTTTGCGGGCTAGCGGGAGTAAGATCGGGGAGCTGTTTTTT.

Notes on this clone: Its ends do not fully match the called genes, so a read error is possible. The chain has TRBV7-7 and TRBJ2-1; weak D call: TRBD2 (5 bases). CDR3 length: 21 residues. Germline loops: CDR1 SSHAT, CDR2 FNYEAQ (reference sequence). CDR3 residues: CASSLAFTSPDSYLPYNEQFF. The CDR3 DNA reads TGTGCTAGCAGCTTAGCTTTCACATCCCCGGACTCCTACCTCCCTTACAATGAGCAGTTCTTC.

The V call is TRBV3-1 (or the pseudogene TRBV3-2), the J call TRBJ2-7, with TRBD2 matching 14 bases. The CDR3 length is 17 residues. CDR1 LGHDT and CDR2 YNNKEL come from the germline V gene (reference sequence). V was clipped by 4 bases and J by 2 bases; unmatched bases: 7. CDR3: CASSRAPGLAGAYEQYF. CDR3 DNA: TGTGCCAGCAGCCGCGCCCCGGGACTAGCGGGGGCCTACGAGCAGTACTTC.

The chain has TRBV28 and TRBJ1-2, with D perhaps matching TRBD1 (6 bases). CDR3 length: 14 residues. V was clipped by 7 bases and J by 0 bases, with 12 bases between them. Germline CDR1 reads MDHEN; CDR2 reads SYDVKM. This CDR3 reads CASTRGKANYGYTF. CDR3 nucleotide sequence: TGTGCCAGCACCAGGGGAAAAGCTAACTATGGCTACACCTTC.

Here the CDR3 DNA reads TGTGCCAGCAGATTGGGACAAGAGCAGTTCTTC. This gives the protein CASRLGQEQFF. V usage is TRBV2 and J usage is TRBJ2-1; tentatively, D is TRBD1 (6 bases). The germline V gene encodes CDR1 SNHLY and CDR2 FYNNEI. The CDR3 has 11 residues. The ends were cut back, 6 bases at V and 10 bases at J, with 10 bases in the middle.

The genes are TRBV5-4 and TRBJ2-1; 13 bases agree with TRBD2. Germline V lookup: CDR1 SGHNT, CDR2 YYREEE (reference sequence). Trimming took 5 bases from V and 4 from J; bases not matched to a gene: 9. There are 17 residues in the CDR3. The CDR3 coding sequence is TGTGCCAGCAGGGCCGGGACTAGCGGGACCATTTACAATGAGCAGTTCTTC. This sequence encodes CASRAGTSGTIYNEQFF.

The chain uses TRBV7-9 and TRBJ2-2, with 9 bases aligning to TRBD1. CDR1 and CDR2 from the germline V gene are SEHNR and FQNEAQ (reference sequence). The CDR3 sequence is 16 residues long. Unmatched junction bases numbered 8, after V lost 6 bases and J lost 3 bases. Here the CDR3 reads CASRPKQGADTGELFF. CDR3 nucleotides: TGTGCCAGCAGGCCCAAACAGGGGGCCGACACCGGGGAGCTGTTTTTT.

This clone was picked up one time. This chain connects TRBV5-1 to TRBJ2-7; D is unresolved. CDR3 length: 14 residues. Trimming took off 4 bases at V and 6 bases at J, with 17 bases between the two ends. Germline CDR1 reads SGHRS; CDR2 reads YFSETQ. CDR3 sequence: CASSPGFLIGEQYF. CDR3 sequence (DNA): TGCGCCAGCAGCCCGGGTTTCCTTATTGGCGAGCAGTACTTC.

This clone was seen only once. This chain connects TRBV19 to TRBJ2-5; D perhaps matches TRBD1 (5 bases). Germline assignment: CDR1 LNHDA and CDR2 SQIVND (reference sequence). The CDR3 contains 13 residues. Trimming stripped 4 bases from V and 3 bases from J, with 9 bases between. This CDR3 is CASSRGGKETQYF. The CDR3 DNA reads as TGTGCCAGTAGTAGGGGCGGTAAAGAGACCCAGTACTTC. Supplemented by reference TRBV19 and TRBJ2-5, the full variable domain reads DGGITQSPKYLFRKEGQNVTLSCEQNLNHDAMYWYRQDPGQGLRLIYYSQIVNDFQKGDIAEGYSVSREKKESFPLTVTSAQKNPTAFYLCASSRGGKETQYFGPGTRLLVL.

CDR3 residues: CASSPGGNEQYF. In DNA, the CDR3 is TGTGCCAGCAGTCCCGGGGGGAACGAGCAGTACTTC. The J gene is TRBJ2-7, the V gene TRBV6-6, with TRBD2 identical over 7 bases. The CDR3 contains 12 residues. V lost 5 bases to trimming and J lost 5 bases; unmatched junction nucleotides: 3. CDR1 and CDR2 from the germline V gene are MNHNY and SVGAGI (reference sequence).

The chain couples TRBV6-5 to TRBJ1-3; TRBD1 matches at 8 bases. The CDR3 runs to 15 residues. Germline V gene sequence: CDR1 MNHEY, CDR2 SVGAGI. Trimming at V came to 6 bases and at J to 4 bases, leaving 8 bases not matched to a gene. This chain's CDR3 is CASSETGVSGNTIYF. CDR3 DNA sequence: TGTGCCAGCAGCGAGACAGGGGTGTCCGGAAACACCATATATTTT.

The CDR3 DNA reads as TGTGCCAGCAGTTTTTCTAGCGGGAGTTACAATGAGCAGTTCTTC. It specifies CASSFSSGSYNEQFF. The chain links TRBV27 to TRBJ2-1; 10 positions agree with TRBD2. CDR1 is MNHEY and CDR2 is SMNVEV in the germline V gene (reference sequence). V trimming: 3 bases; J trimming: 4 bases; junction bases outside the gene matches: 3. The CDR3 runs to 15 residues.

The chain is built from TRBV6-6 and TRBJ2-7; 11 bases are a match to TRBD2. The J segment lost 6 bases and the V segment lost 2 bases, leaving 6 bases of the junction unmatched. The CDR3 contains 15 residues. Germline CDR1 reads MNHNY; CDR2 reads SVGAGI (reference sequence). For the CDR3, the DNA is TGTGCCAGCAGTTACACGACTAGCGGGATTGGCGAGCAGTACTTC. It translates to CASSYTTSGIGEQYF.

The J gene is TRBJ2-3, the V gene TRBV5-1; weak D call: TRBD2 (5 bases). The CDR3 is made up of 16 amino acids. V dropped 0 bases and J dropped 6 bases, with 17 bases sitting between them. The V gene's germline CDR1 is SGHRS and CDR2 YFSETQ. The CDR3 protein is CASSLERVAYADTQYF. For the CDR3, the DNA is TGCGCCAGCAGCTTGGAGAGGGTGGCATACGCCGATACGCAGTATTTT.

The rearrangement uses TRBV7-8 and TRBJ1-2; TRBD1 matches 10 bases. J gave up 8 bases and V 5 bases, and 8 bases lay outside the gene matches. The CDR3 has 14 residues. Per the germline V gene, CDR1 is SGHVS and CDR2 is FQNEAQ. The CDR3 loop reads CASSAAGTGDGYTF. CDR3 bases: TGTGCCAGCAGCGCCGCCGGGACAGGGGACGGCTACACCTTC.

In its sample, this clone was seen once. The gene calls are TRBV10-3 and TRBJ2-5; 11 bases are a match to TRBD1. This CDR3 has 14 residues. Per germline, CDR1 ENHRY and CDR2 SYGVKD. The ends lost 4 bases at V and 5 bases at J; junction bases unmatched: 3. The CDR3 protein is CAISAGQGGETQYF. The DNA for the CDR3 is TGTGCCATCAGTGCGGGACAGGGGGGCGAGACCCAGTACTTC.

V usage is TRBV4-2 and J usage is TRBJ1-4; 8 nucleotides agree with TRBD1. J gave up 5 bases and V 2 bases, and 4 bases lay outside the gene matches. The CDR3 length is 15 residues. Germline V lookup: CDR1 LGHNA, CDR2 YNFKEQ. This CDR3 reads CASSQKTGANEKLFF. The CDR3, as DNA: TGTGCCAGCAGCCAAAAGACAGGGGCCAATGAAAAACTGTTTTTT.

The chain employs TRBV19 and TRBJ2-5; D remains unclear. The V gene lost 5 bases and the J gene lost 7 bases, with 20 bases spanning the gap. Germline loops: CDR1 LNHDA, CDR2 SQIVND (reference sequence). The CDR3 loop spans 15 amino acids. CDR3 amino acids: CASSPPRPSMGTQYF. The CDR3 nucleotides are TGTGCCAGTAGTCCTCCCAGGCCCTCAATGGGGACCCAGTACTTC.

The rearrangement joins TRBV30 to TRBJ1-5, with D hard to call. V lost 0 bases and J lost 2, with 23 bases in between. This CDR3 contains 19 residues. Germline V gene data show CDR1 as GTSNPN and CDR2 as SVGIG (reference sequence). CDR3 in DNA: TGTGCCTGGAGTGTACTGGGTGGCACTGTGGTCGGGGGCAATCAGCCCCAGCATTTT. This codes for CAWSVLGGTVVGGNQPQHF.

The chain employs TRBV19 and TRBJ2-1; a possible D gene is TRBD2 (6 bases). Trimming cost V 10 bases and J 7 bases, with 20 bases left between them. The CDR3 is made up of 14 amino acids. Germline values: CDR1 LNHDA, CDR2 SQIVND (reference sequence). The CDR3 reads CATHPWGEPNEQFF. The CDR3 nucleotides read TGTGCCACCCACCCTTGGGGGGAACCAAATGAGCAGTTCTTC. Using reference TRBV19 and TRBJ2-1 for the parts outside the CDR3, the full variable domain is DGGITQSPKYLFRKEGQNVTLSCEQNLNHDAMYWYRQDPGQGLRLIYYSQIVNDFQKGDIAEGYSVSREKKESFPLTVTSAQKNPTAFYLCATHPWGEPNEQFFGPGTRLTVL.

The chain carries TRBV11-3 and TRBJ2-3; possible D gene TRBD1, 6 bases. Germline CDR1 is SGHNT and CDR2 is YENEEA. This CDR3 contains 13 residues. V lost 3 bases and J lost 10, with 14 bases in between. The DNA of the CDR3 is TGTGCCAGCAGCTTGTTAGGACAGTCGGCGCAGTATTTT. Translated: CASSLLGQSAQYF.

This chain joins TRBV7-9 and TRBJ1-5, with TRBD1 as a possible D gene (5 bases). In germline, CDR1 is SEHNR, CDR2 FQNEAQ (reference sequence). This CDR3 contains 16 residues. The V gene lost 1 base and the J gene lost 5 bases, with 15 bases spanning the gap. CDR3 amino acids: CASSLGRQGWDQPQHF. CDR3 sequence (DNA): TGTGCCAGCAGCTTAGGTCGCCAGGGTTGGGATCAGCCCCAGCATTTT.

The CDR3 is CASSVQGAGDTGELFF. The CDR3 DNA follows: TGCGCCAGCAGCGTGCAGGGGGCAGGGGACACCGGGGAGCTGTTTTTT. The rearrangement joins TRBV5-1 to TRBJ2-2, with 8 bases that match TRBD1. The ends lost 4 bases at V and 3 bases at J; junction bases unmatched: 8. Germline-derived CDR1 and CDR2 are SGHRS and YFSETQ. CDR3 length equals 16 residues.